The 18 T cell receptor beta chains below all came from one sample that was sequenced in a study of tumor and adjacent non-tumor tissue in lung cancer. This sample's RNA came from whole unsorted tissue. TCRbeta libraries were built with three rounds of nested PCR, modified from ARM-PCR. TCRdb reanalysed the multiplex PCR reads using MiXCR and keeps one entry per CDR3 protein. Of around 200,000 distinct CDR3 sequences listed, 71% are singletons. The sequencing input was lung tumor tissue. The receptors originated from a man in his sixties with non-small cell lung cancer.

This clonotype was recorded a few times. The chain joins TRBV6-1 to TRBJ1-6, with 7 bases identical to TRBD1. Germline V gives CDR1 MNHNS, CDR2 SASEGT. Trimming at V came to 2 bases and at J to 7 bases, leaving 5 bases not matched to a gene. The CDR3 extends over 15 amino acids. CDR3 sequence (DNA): TGTGCCAGCAGTGAATTGCTACAGGGGAATTCACCCCTCCACTTT. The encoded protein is CASSELLQGNSPLHF.

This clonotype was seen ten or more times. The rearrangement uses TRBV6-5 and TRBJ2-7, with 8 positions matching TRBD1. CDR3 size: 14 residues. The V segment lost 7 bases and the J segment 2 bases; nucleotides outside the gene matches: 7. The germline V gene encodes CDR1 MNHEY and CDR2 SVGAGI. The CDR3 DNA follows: TGTGCCAGCAAGCGTGGGACAGGCACCTACGAGCAGTACTTC. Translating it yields CASKRGTGTYEQYF.

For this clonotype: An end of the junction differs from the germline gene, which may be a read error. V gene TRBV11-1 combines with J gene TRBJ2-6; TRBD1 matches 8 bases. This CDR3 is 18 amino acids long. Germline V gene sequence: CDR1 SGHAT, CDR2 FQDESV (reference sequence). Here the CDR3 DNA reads TGTGCCAACAGCCAGAGGGGACAGGACTACTCTGGGGCCAACGTCCTGACTTTC. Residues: CANSQRGQDYSGANVLTF.

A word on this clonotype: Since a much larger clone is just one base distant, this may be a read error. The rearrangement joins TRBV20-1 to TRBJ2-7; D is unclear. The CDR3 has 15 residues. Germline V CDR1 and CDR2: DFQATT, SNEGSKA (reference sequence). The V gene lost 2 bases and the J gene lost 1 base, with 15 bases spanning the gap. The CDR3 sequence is CSARSRARGSYEQYF. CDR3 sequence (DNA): TGCAGTGCTAGATCTAGGGCTAGAGGATCCTACGAGCAGTACTTC.

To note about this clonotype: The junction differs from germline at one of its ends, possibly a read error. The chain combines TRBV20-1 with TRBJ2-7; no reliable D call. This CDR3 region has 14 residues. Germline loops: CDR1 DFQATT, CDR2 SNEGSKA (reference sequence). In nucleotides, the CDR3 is TGCAATGCTAGACCCCACGGACGGAGCTACGAGCAGTATTTC. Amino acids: CNARPHGRSYEQYF.

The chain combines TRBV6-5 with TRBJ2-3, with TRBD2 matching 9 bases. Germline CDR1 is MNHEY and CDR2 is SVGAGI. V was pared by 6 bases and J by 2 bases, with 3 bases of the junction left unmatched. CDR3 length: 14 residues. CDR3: CASRRGGDTDTQYF. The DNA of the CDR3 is TGTGCCAGCAGGCGGGGGGGGGACACAGATACGCAGTATTTT.

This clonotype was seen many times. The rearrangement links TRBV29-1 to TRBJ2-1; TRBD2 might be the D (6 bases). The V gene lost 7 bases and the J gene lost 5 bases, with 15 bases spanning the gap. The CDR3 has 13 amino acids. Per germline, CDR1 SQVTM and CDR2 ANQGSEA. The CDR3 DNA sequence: TGCAGCGGCTCCGGGGACTTACACAATGAGCAGTTCTTC. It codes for CSGSGDLHNEQFF.

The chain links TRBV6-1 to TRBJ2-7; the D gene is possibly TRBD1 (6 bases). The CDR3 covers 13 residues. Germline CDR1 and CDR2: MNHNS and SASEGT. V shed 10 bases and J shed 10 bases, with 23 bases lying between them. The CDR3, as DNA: TGTGCCAACAGACCACCCACCAGGGGCGAACAGTACTTC. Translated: CANRPPTRGEQYF.

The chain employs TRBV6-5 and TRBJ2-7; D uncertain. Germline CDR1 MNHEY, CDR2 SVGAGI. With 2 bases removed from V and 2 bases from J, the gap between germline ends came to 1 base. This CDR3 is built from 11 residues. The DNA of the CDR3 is TGTGCCAGCAGTTACGCCTACGAGCAGTACTTC. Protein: CASSYAYEQYF.

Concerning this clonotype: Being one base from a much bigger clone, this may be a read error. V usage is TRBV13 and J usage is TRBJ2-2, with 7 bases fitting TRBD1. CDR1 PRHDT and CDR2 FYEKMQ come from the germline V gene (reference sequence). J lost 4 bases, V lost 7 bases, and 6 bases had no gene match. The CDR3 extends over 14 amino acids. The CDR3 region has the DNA TGTGCCAGCACCGAGACAGGGCGCACCGGGGAGCTGTTTTTT. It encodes CASTETGRTGELFF. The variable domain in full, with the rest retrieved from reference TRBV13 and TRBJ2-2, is AAGVIQSPRHLIKEKRETATLKCYPIPRHDTVYWYQQGPGQDPQFLISFYEKMQSDKGSIPDRFSAQQFSDYHSELNMSSLELGDSALYFCASTETGRTGELFFGEGSRLTVL.

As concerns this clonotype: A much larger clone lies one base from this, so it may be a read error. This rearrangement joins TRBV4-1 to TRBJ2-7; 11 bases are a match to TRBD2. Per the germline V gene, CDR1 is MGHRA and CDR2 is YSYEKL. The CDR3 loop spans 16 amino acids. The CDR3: CVSSQGTSGSYYEQYF. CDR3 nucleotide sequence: TGCGTCAGCAGCCAGGGCACTAGCGGGAGTTACTACGAGCAGTACTTC.

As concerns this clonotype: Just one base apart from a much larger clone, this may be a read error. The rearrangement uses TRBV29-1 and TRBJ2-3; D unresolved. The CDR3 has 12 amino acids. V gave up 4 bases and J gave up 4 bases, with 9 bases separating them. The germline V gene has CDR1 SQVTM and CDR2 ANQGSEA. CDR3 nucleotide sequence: TGCAGCGTTGGGGATAGCCCAGATACGCAGTATTTT. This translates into CSVGDSPDTQYF.

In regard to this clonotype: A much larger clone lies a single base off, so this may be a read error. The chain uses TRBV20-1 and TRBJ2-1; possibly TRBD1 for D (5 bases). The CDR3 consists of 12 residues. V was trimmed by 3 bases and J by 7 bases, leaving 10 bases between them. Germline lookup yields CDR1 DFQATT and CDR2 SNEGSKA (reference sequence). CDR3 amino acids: CSASPRVNEQFF. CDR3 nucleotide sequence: TGCAGTGCTAGTCCCAGGGTGAATGAGCAGTTCTTC.

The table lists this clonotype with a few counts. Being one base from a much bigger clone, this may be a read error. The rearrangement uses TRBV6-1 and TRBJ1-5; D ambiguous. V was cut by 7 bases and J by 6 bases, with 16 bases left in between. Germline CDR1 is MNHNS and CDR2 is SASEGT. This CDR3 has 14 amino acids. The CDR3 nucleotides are TGTGCCAGCATAAATACGAGCGGCGTTCAGCCCCAGCATTTT. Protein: CASINTSGVQPQHF.

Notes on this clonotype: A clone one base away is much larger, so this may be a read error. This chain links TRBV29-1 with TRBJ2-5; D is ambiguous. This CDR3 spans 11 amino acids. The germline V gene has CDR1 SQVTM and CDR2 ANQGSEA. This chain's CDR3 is CNVEAFRAQYF. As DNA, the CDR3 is TGCAACGTTGAAGCCTTTCGCGCCCAGTACTTC.

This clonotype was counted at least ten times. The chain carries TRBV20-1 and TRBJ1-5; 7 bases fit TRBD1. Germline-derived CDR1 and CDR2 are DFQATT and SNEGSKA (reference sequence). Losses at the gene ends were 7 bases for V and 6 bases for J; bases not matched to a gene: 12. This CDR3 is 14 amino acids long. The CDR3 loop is CSGLEGPGGQPQHF. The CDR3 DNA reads TGCAGTGGACTAGAGGGCCCAGGGGGTCAGCCCCAGCATTTT.

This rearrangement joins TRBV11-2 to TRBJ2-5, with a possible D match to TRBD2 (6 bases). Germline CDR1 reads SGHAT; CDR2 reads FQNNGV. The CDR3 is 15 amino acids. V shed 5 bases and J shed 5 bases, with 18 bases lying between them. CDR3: CASSPHQLASETQYF. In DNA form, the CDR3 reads TGTGCCAGCAGCCCCCATCAACTAGCTAGCGAGACCCAGTACTTC.

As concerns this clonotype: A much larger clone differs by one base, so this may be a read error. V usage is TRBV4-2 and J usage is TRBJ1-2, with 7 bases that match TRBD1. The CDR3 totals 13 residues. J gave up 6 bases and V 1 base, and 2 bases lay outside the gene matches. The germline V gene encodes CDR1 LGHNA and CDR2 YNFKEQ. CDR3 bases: TGTGCCAGCAGCCAAGGGACAGGTGATGGCTACACCTTC. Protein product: CASSQGTGDGYTF.